This TCR beta chain is drawn from a study of T cell responses to AZD1222 COVID-19 vaccine. Study-wide results and limits: CD4 TCRs linked to vaccination spanned spike, dominating at 160-218 and 743-854. Repertoire samples came only from after the peak T cell response.

The CDR3 is made up of 14 amino acids. Germline lookup yields CDR1 SGHNT and CDR2 YENEEA. Unmatched junction bases numbered 2, after V lost 5 bases and J lost 1 base. TCRdb's table, derived via immunoSEQ multiplex PCR, lists solely in-frame clones and lacks some. The repertoire holds over 130,000 clones, with about nine tenths as singletons. As for this clone: Its antigen is unknown.

The chain has TRBV11-3 and TRBJ2-3; 8 bases match TRBD2. Sequenced material: peripheral blood, taken 28 days after the second AZD1222 dose. The sequence derives from an adult who received the AZD1222 COVID-19 vaccine. The CDR3 is CASSRRGGTDTQYF. CDR3 DNA: TGTGCCAGCAGCCGGCGGGGGGGCACAGATACGCAGTATTTT.